The rows below give T cell receptor beta chains drawn from one sample of a study of blood T cells in healthy people across ages. Each CDR3 protein is one row after TCRdb ran MiXCR on the 5' RACE reads. The table includes about 840,000 distinct CDR3 sequences, almost 30% detected once. This same sample was also taken into another study, of T cells of mothers and their children.

Material for sequencing was blood. Source of these receptors: a woman in her thirties or forties in good health. The CDR3 runs from the conserved cysteine through the conserved F or W. D genes are given only for firm matches. Part of the rows lack a size; the others show once, few, many or a class for expanded clones.

v_gene: TRBV5-1; len: 15; abundance: many; j_gene: TRBJ1-1; d_gene: .; CDR3nt: TGCGCCAGCAGCTTGAACGGGGGCTCGAACACTGAAGCTTTCTTT; CDR3aa: CASSLNGGSNTEAFF
v_gene: TRBV27; len: 12; abundance: few; j_gene: TRBJ2-6; d_gene: .; CDR3nt: TGTGCCAGGCCCAGAGGGGCCAACGTCCTGACTTTC; CDR3aa: CARPRGANVLTF
v_gene: TRBV19; len: 17; abundance: few; j_gene: TRBJ2-1; d_gene: .; CDR3nt: TGTGCCAGTAGTATAGGGACCTGGGCCAGAAGTAACAATGAGCAGTTCTTC; CDR3aa: CASSIGTWARSNNEQFF
v_gene: TRBV7-3; len: 14; abundance: many; j_gene: TRBJ2-2; d_gene: .; CDR3nt: TGTGCCAGCAGCTTAGCACAGACCACCGGGGAGCTGTTTTTT; CDR3aa: CASSLAQTTGELFF
v_gene: TRBV29-1; len: 13; abundance: .; j_gene: TRBJ2-7; d_gene: .; CDR3nt: TGCAGCGTACGTGACAGCGAATCCTACGAGCAGTACTTC; CDR3aa: CSVRDSESYEQYF
v_gene: TRBV27; len: 16; abundance: few; j_gene: TRBJ2-5; d_gene: TRBD2; CDR3nt: TGTGCCAGCAGTTTAGCTGCAGCGGGGATTTCGGAGACCCAGTACTTC; CDR3aa: CASSLAAAGISETQYF
v_gene: TRBV5-1; len: 16; abundance: .; j_gene: TRBJ2-1; d_gene: .; CDR3nt: TGCGCCGGCAGCGGAGCGAGGGACAACTACTACAATGAGCAGTTCTTC; CDR3aa: CAGSGARDNYYNEQFF
v_gene: TRBV7-8; len: 16; abundance: once; j_gene: TRBJ1-5; d_gene: .; CDR3nt: TGTGCCAGCAGCCTTCAAAGACAGAGGGATTATCAGCCCCAGCATTTT; CDR3aa: CASSLQRQRDYQPQHF
v_gene: TRBV12-3/TRBV12-4; len: 11; abundance: .; j_gene: TRBJ1-2; d_gene: .; CDR3nt: TGTGCCAGCAGGGCAGGATTTGGCTACACCTTC; CDR3aa: CASRAGFGYTF
v_gene: TRBV20-1; len: 15; abundance: .; j_gene: TRBJ2-2; d_gene: TRBD2; CDR3nt: TGCAGTGCTCAGCCCGGGACTAGCCTCACCGGGGAGCTGTTTTTT; CDR3aa: CSAQPGTSLTGELFF
v_gene: TRBV6-6; len: 13; abundance: few; j_gene: TRBJ2-7; d_gene: .; CDR3nt: TGTGCCAACGTCACTGATCCTGGGAGCGAGCAGTACTTC; CDR3aa: CANVTDPGSEQYF
v_gene: TRBV5-1; len: 19; abundance: .; j_gene: TRBJ2-7; d_gene: TRBD1; CDR3nt: TGCGCCAGCAGCCCAGGACAACGACTTGGGGGCCAGGGGGCCTACGAGCAGTACTTC; CDR3aa: CASSPGQRLGGQGAYEQYF
v_gene: TRBV25-1; len: 15; abundance: many; j_gene: TRBJ2-5; d_gene: .; CDR3nt: TGTGCCAGCAGGCCGGGACACCACTCCGCAGAGACCCAGTACTTC; CDR3aa: CASRPGHHSAETQYF
v_gene: TRBV20-1; len: 15; abundance: many; j_gene: TRBJ2-5; d_gene: .; CDR3nt: TGCAGTGCTTCACTTGGGCGGGGTGCGGGAGAGACCCAGTACTTC; CDR3aa: CSASLGRGAGETQYF
v_gene: TRBV18; len: 15; abundance: many; j_gene: TRBJ2-4; d_gene: TRBD1; CDR3nt: TGTGCCAGCCATCCCGGGACAGGGGGCAAAAACATTCAGTACTTC; CDR3aa: CASHPGTGGKNIQYF
v_gene: TRBV7-9; len: 15; abundance: .; j_gene: TRBJ1-1; d_gene: .; CDR3nt: TGTGCCAGCAGGGGGAGGCAGGCTCTGAACACTGAAGCTTTCTTT; CDR3aa: CASRGRQALNTEAFF
v_gene: TRBV12-3/TRBV12-4; len: 15; abundance: many; j_gene: TRBJ2-1; d_gene: TRBD2; CDR3nt: TGTGCCAGCAGTATAGCGGGGGGCGCCTACAATGAGCAGTTCTTC; CDR3aa: CASSIAGGAYNEQFF
v_gene: TRBV27; len: 11; abundance: few; j_gene: TRBJ2-3; d_gene: .; CDR3nt: TGTGCCAGCAGGCTAGCAGATACGCAGTATTTT; CDR3aa: CASRLADTQYF
v_gene: TRBV27; len: 12; abundance: .; j_gene: TRBJ1-2; d_gene: .; CDR3nt: TGTGCCAGCAGGGGTTACCTGAAGGGCTACACCTTC; CDR3aa: CASRGYLKGYTF
v_gene: TRBV20-1; len: 13; abundance: .; j_gene: TRBJ2-3; d_gene: .; CDR3nt: TGTAGTGCTAGAGATTCCATTACAGATACGCAGTATTTT; CDR3aa: CSARDSITDTQYF
v_gene: TRBV20-1; len: 14; abundance: .; j_gene: TRBJ2-7; d_gene: TRBD1; CDR3nt: TGCAGTGCGCCCCGGACAGGGGGCAAAAACGAGCAGTACTTC; CDR3aa: CSAPRTGGKNEQYF
v_gene: TRBV5-1; len: 15; abundance: few; j_gene: TRBJ2-2; d_gene: .; CDR3nt: TGCGCCAGCAGGTTTGAACTGCTGAACACCGGGGAGCTGTTTTTT; CDR3aa: CASRFELLNTGELFF
v_gene: TRBV6-5; len: 16; abundance: .; j_gene: TRBJ1-2; d_gene: TRBD1; CDR3nt: TGTGCCAGCAGTTACTCCGCGTGGGACAGTTACTATGGCTACACCTTC; CDR3aa: CASSYSAWDSYYGYTF
v_gene: TRBV6-6; len: 15; abundance: few; j_gene: TRBJ1-2; d_gene: .; CDR3nt: TGTGCCAGCAGTTACTCCCCGGGGCTGAACTATGGCTACACCTTC; CDR3aa: CASSYSPGLNYGYTF
v_gene: TRBV29-1; len: 14; abundance: .; j_gene: TRBJ1-2; d_gene: TRBD1; CDR3nt: TGCAGCGTTGATCGGACAGGGGGTAACTATGGCTACACCTTC; CDR3aa: CSVDRTGGNYGYTF
v_gene: TRBV4-2; len: 18; abundance: few; j_gene: TRBJ2-1; d_gene: TRBD2; CDR3nt: TGTGCCAGCAGCCAAGAGGCTAGCGGGGGGGTCATAAACAATGAGCAGTTCTTC; CDR3aa: CASSQEASGGVINNEQFF
v_gene: TRBV29-1; len: 14; abundance: many; j_gene: TRBJ2-1; d_gene: TRBD2; CDR3nt: TGCAGCGTCCAAAGGGCGGGGGGGTTGCATGAGCAGTTCTTC; CDR3aa: CSVQRAGGLHEQFF
v_gene: TRBV29-1; len: 14; abundance: .; j_gene: TRBJ2-3; d_gene: .; CDR3nt: TGCAGCCTGATGGGGCATTTAGGGGAAGATACGCAGTATTTT; CDR3aa: CSLMGHLGEDTQYF
v_gene: TRBV12-3/TRBV12-4; len: 15; abundance: .; j_gene: TRBJ2-7; d_gene: .; CDR3nt: TGTGCCAGCAGTTTCGTATCCGGCCCAGCCTACGAGCAGTACTTC; CDR3aa: CASSFVSGPAYEQYF
v_gene: TRBV28; len: 15; abundance: .; j_gene: TRBJ2-6; d_gene: .; CDR3nt: TGTGCCAGCAGGGACAGTCACTCTGGGGCCAACGTCCTGACTTTC; CDR3aa: CASRDSHSGANVLTF
v_gene: TRBV18; len: 14; abundance: .; j_gene: TRBJ2-7; d_gene: .; CDR3nt: TGTGCCAGCTCACCACGGGACAATATCCGGGAGCAGTACTTC; CDR3aa: CASSPRDNIREQYF
v_gene: TRBV4-2; len: 18; abundance: many; j_gene: TRBJ2-3; d_gene: TRBD2; CDR3nt: TGTGCCAGCAGCCAGGAAGAAACTAGCGGTGCTAGCACAGATACGCAGTATTTT; CDR3aa: CASSQEETSGASTDTQYF
v_gene: TRBV7-2; len: 15; abundance: few; j_gene: TRBJ1-2; d_gene: TRBD1; CDR3nt: TGTGCCAGCAGGCCCGGATTCGGACAGGGGGGTGGCTACACCTTC; CDR3aa: CASRPGFGQGGGYTF
v_gene: TRBV20-1; len: 14; abundance: .; j_gene: TRBJ1-4; d_gene: TRBD1; CDR3nt: TGCAGTGCCGTAGACGGGACAGGGAATGAAAAACTGTTTTTT; CDR3aa: CSAVDGTGNEKLFF
v_gene: TRBV7-2; len: 13; abundance: many; j_gene: TRBJ2-1; d_gene: TRBD1; CDR3nt: TGTGCCAGCAGCTTAGACAGGGGGACTGAGCAGTTCTTC; CDR3aa: CASSLDRGTEQFF
v_gene: TRBV6-2/TRBV6-3; len: 16; abundance: .; j_gene: TRBJ2-5; d_gene: TRBD2; CDR3nt: TGTGCCAGCAGGAACTCGGGGGGGGGAATAGAAGAGACCCAGTACTTC; CDR3aa: CASRNSGGGIEETQYF
v_gene: TRBV9; len: 16; abundance: once; j_gene: TRBJ2-3; d_gene: .; CDR3nt: TGTGCCAGCAGCGTAGCTATGGGGTCCCCCACAGATACGCAGTATTTT; CDR3aa: CASSVAMGSPTDTQYF
v_gene: TRBV20-1; len: 13; abundance: few; j_gene: TRBJ1-1; d_gene: TRBD1; CDR3nt: TGCAGTGCTGCCGGAGATGGACAGGCTGAAGCTTTCTTT; CDR3aa: CSAAGDGQAEAFF
v_gene: TRBV20-1; len: 13; abundance: .; j_gene: TRBJ2-3; d_gene: .; CDR3nt: TGCAGTGCTAGAGGTCCCTACGGGGATACGCAGTATTTT; CDR3aa: CSARGPYGDTQYF
v_gene: TRBV7-9; len: 17; abundance: few; j_gene: TRBJ2-4; d_gene: TRBD1; CDR3nt: TGTGCCAGCAGCTTATTAGGGACAGTACTAGCCAAAAACATTCAGTACTTC; CDR3aa: CASSLLGTVLAKNIQYF
v_gene: TRBV4-3; len: 15; abundance: .; j_gene: TRBJ2-3; d_gene: .; CDR3nt: TGCGCCAGCAACCTTAGACGGTTAAGCACAGATACGCAGTATTTT; CDR3aa: CASNLRRLSTDTQYF
v_gene: TRBV10-3; len: 13; abundance: .; j_gene: TRBJ1-1; d_gene: .; CDR3nt: TGTGCCATCAGTGAGGCAAGGGAGGGGGAAGCTTTCTTT; CDR3aa: CAISEAREGEAFF
v_gene: TRBV6-5; len: 14; abundance: .; j_gene: TRBJ1-2; d_gene: .; CDR3nt: TGTGCCAGCAGCCCTGGGTCGACCCCCTATGGCTACACCTTC; CDR3aa: CASSPGSTPYGYTF
v_gene: TRBV20-1; len: 14; abundance: few; j_gene: TRBJ2-5; d_gene: TRBD1; CDR3nt: TGCAGTGCCTACGGGACAGGGAAGAGAGAGACCCAGTACTTC; CDR3aa: CSAYGTGKRETQYF
v_gene: TRBV7-2; len: 15; abundance: .; j_gene: TRBJ2-5; d_gene: .; CDR3nt: TGTGCCAGCAGCCCGGAGGGACTGCCTCAAGAGACCCAGTACTTC; CDR3aa: CASSPEGLPQETQYF
v_gene: TRBV7-2; len: 14; abundance: once; j_gene: TRBJ1-5; d_gene: .; CDR3nt: TGTGCCAGCAGCTTTGGGCACCCCTCCCAGCCCCAGCATTTT; CDR3aa: CASSFGHPSQPQHF
v_gene: TRBV5-1; len: 13; abundance: few; j_gene: TRBJ2-7; d_gene: .; CDR3nt: TGCGCCAGCAGCTCAGAACAGGGCAATGAGCAGTACTTC; CDR3aa: CASSSEQGNEQYF
v_gene: TRBV5-1; len: 17; abundance: few; j_gene: TRBJ2-7; d_gene: TRBD2; CDR3nt: TGCGCCAGCAGCTTGGGGGGACACAGCGGGGGACCCTACGAGCAGTACTTC; CDR3aa: CASSLGGHSGGPYEQYF
v_gene: TRBV6-2/TRBV6-3; len: 14; abundance: many; j_gene: TRBJ1-4; d_gene: .; CDR3nt: TGTGCCAGCAGTGGACAGACAACTAATGAAAAACTGTTTTTT; CDR3aa: CASSGQTTNEKLFF
v_gene: TRBV6-5; len: 12; abundance: .; j_gene: TRBJ1-2; d_gene: .; CDR3nt: TGTGCCAGCAGTAAACGACAGGCTGGCTACACCTTC; CDR3aa: CASSKRQAGYTF
v_gene: TRBV7-2; len: 14; abundance: many; j_gene: TRBJ2-1; d_gene: TRBD1; CDR3nt: TGTGCCAGCAGCTTAAGGCAGGGGGCAAGGAAGCAGTTCTTC; CDR3aa: CASSLRQGARKQFF
v_gene: TRBV18; len: 15; abundance: .; j_gene: TRBJ1-2; d_gene: .; CDR3nt: TGTGCCAGCTCACCACAGGGATCCCGAGATTATGGCTACACCTTC; CDR3aa: CASSPQGSRDYGYTF
v_gene: TRBV28; len: 12; abundance: .; j_gene: TRBJ2-7; d_gene: .; CDR3nt: TGTGCCAGCAGTTTCGCATACTGCGAGCAGTACTTC; CDR3aa: CASSFAYCEQYF